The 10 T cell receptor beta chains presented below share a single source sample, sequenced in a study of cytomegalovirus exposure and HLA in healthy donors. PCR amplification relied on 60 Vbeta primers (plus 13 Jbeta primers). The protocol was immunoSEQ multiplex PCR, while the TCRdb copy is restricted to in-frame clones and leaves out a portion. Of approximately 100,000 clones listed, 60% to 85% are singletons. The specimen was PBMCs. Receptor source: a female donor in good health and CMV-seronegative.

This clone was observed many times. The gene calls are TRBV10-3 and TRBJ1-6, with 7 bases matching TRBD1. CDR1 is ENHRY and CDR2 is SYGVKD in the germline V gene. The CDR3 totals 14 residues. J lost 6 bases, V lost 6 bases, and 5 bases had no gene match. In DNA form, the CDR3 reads TGTGCCATCAGACAGACAGGGACTAATTCACCCCTCCACTTT. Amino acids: CAIRQTGTNSPLHF.

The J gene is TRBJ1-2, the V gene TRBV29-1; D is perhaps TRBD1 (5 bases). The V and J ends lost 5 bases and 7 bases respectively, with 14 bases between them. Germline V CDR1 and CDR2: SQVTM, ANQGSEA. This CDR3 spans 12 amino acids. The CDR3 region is CSVSLGEGGYTF. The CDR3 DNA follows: TGCAGCGTTTCTTTAGGGGAGGGTGGCTACACCTTC.

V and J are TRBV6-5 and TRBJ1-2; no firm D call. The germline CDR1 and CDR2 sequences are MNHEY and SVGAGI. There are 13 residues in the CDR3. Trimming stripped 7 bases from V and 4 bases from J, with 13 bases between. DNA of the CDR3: TGTGCCAGCACCAACGACATCCTCTATGGCTACACCTTC. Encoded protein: CASTNDILYGYTF.

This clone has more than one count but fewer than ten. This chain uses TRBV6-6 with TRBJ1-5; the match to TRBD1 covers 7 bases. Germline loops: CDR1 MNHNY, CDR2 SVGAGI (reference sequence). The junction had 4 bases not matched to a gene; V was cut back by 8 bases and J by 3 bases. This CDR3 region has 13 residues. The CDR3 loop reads CASDRAVNQPQHF. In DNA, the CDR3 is TGTGCCAGCGACAGGGCGGTCAATCAGCCCCAGCATTTT.

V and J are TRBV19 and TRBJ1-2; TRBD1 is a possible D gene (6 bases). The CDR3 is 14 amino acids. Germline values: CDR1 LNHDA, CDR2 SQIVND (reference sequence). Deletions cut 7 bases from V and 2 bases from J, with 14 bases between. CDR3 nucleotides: TGTGCCAGTACTGCCCAGGGGAAGAACTATGGCTACACCTTC. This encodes CASTAQGKNYGYTF.

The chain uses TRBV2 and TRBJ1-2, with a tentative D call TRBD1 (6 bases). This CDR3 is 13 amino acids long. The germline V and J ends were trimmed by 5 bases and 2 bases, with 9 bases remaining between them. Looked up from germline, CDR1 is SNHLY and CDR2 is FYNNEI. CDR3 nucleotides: TGTGCCAGCAGTCAGACAGGAAACTATGGCTACACCTTC. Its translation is CASSQTGNYGYTF.

The CDR3 here is CASSLGQRIAGELFF. The CDR3 DNA follows: TGTGCCAGCAGCTTAGGCCAGAGGATCGCCGGGGAGCTGTTTTTT. This chain connects TRBV7-9 to TRBJ2-2; the D is unclear. The length of the CDR3 is 15 residues. Germline V gene lookup returns CDR1 SEHNR and CDR2 FQNEAQ (reference sequence). Deletions cut 1 base from V and 6 bases from J, with 12 bases between.

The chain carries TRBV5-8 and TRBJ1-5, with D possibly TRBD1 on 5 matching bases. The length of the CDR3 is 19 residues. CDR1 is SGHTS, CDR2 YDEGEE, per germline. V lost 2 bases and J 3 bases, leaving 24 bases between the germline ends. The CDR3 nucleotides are TGTGCCAGCAGCTTACAATATGGGACCGGGACTCATGACAATCAGCCCCAGCATTTT. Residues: CASSLQYGTGTHDNQPQHF.

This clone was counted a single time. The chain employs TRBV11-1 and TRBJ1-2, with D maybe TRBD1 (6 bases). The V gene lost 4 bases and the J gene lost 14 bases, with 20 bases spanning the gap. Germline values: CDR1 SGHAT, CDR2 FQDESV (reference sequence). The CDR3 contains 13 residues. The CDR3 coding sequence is TGTGCCAGCAGCTCCGACAGGACCTCGGGTAGTACCTTC. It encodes CASSSDRTSGSTF.

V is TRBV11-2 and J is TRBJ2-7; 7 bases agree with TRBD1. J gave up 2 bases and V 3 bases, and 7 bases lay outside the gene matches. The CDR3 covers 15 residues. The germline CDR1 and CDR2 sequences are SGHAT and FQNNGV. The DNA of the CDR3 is TGTGCCAGCAGCTTTGGATGGACAGGTACCTACGAGCAGTACTTC. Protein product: CASSFGWTGTYEQYF.